A selection of T cell receptor beta chains follows, all from one sample in a study of blood T cell repertoires in COVID-19. Method: immunoSEQ multiplex PCR; TCRdb's copy keeps in-frame clones and lacks some. The sample has around 130,000 clones, around 80% seen once. The source material was PBMCs or T cells enriched from blood (not recorded which). The receptors originated from a middle-aged man with acute COVID-19. Both conserved end residues are part of each CDR3. D genes are given only for firm matches.

D gene,CDR3 length,J gene,V gene,CDR3 protein
-,12,TRBJ1-1,TRBV19,CASSTGLTEAFF
-,13,TRBJ1-2,TRBV5-1,CASSLDWNYGYTF
TRBD2,15,TRBJ2-1,TRBV6-5,CASSSGTSGHNEQFF
-,16,TRBJ1-3,TRBV21-1,CASSKGAGSSGNTIYF
-,13,TRBJ2-7,TRBV6-6,CASSTPSLREQYF
-,13,TRBJ1-1,TRBV5-1,CASGRDSNTEAFF
-,13,TRBJ1-4,TRBV28,CASMEALEEKLFF
TRBD1,16,TRBJ2-2,TRBV9,CASSVEGQGGTGELFF
-,16,TRBJ2-2,TRBV19,CASSNNPGANTGELFF
-,13,TRBJ2-3,TRBV27,CASSILGADTQYF